This T cell receptor beta chain was sequenced in a study of technical replicates of blood from a few donors. The data were produced by immunoSEQ multiplex PCR, yet TCRdb's version contains in-frame clones alone and is incomplete. The sample lists around 79,000 clones, 90% to 95% occurring once. The receptor comes from a human donor in good health. The sample comprised T cells isolated from PBMCs.

The CDR3 is CASSVDGAGAKNYGYTF. As DNA, the CDR3 is TGTGCCAGCAGCGTAGATGGGGCAGGGGCGAAGAACTATGGCTACACCTTC. This chain connects TRBV9 to TRBJ1-2, with D possibly matching TRBD1 (6 bases). The CDR3 totals 17 residues. V gave up 0 bases and J gave up 2 bases, with 17 bases separating them. The germline CDR1 and CDR2 sequences are SGDLS and YYNGEE.